The TCR beta chain under discussion was sequenced for a study of T cell responses to AZD1222 COVID-19 vaccine. General observations from the study: Spike-specific TCR breadth and depth both grew after two AZD1222 doses. The number of AZD1222 recipients seropositive at baseline was only 5 to 7.

Concerning this clone: Its antigen is not identified.

Profiled with immunoSEQ multiplex PCR; TCRdb holds only in-frame clones, not every one. The repertoire holds approximately 69,000 clones, with roughly 80% as singletons. This CDR3 contains 16 residues. Per the germline V gene, CDR1 is KGHDR and CDR2 is SFDVKD. Trimming took 3 bases from V and 8 from J, leaving 21 bases between them. The receptor was isolated from an adult who received the AZD1222 COVID-19 vaccine. This rearrangement joins TRBV24-1 to TRBJ1-2; no definite D call. The source was peripheral blood, collected 28 days after the second AZD1222 dose. CDR3 in amino acids: CATSDGGGRQLEGYTF. Written as DNA, the CDR3 is TGTGCCACCAGTGATGGCGGCGGCAGGCAATTGGAGGGCTACACCTTC.